A selection of T cell receptor beta chains follows, all from one sample in a study of CD8 T cells in ankylosing spondylitis. TCRdb ran MiXCR on the 5' RACE reads and lists one entry per CDR3 protein. This repertoire shows about 130,000 distinct CDR3 sequences, approximately 7.3% found once; its top ten account for about an eighth. Sequencing was done on a sample of blood, either unsorted or a sorted T cell fraction (not recorded which). The receptors stem from a female donor with ankylosing spondylitis or in good health (not recorded which). CDR3s include the opening cysteine and the closing phenylalanine or tryptophan. The order of the fields is CDR3 protein, CDR3 DNA, V gene, D gene, clone size, J gene. D genes are given only for firm matches. Clone size appears in some rows only: once, few, many, or a class for an expanded clone.

cdr3_aa: CAISEGTQNTEAFF
cdr3_nt: TGTGCCATCAGTGAGGGGACACAGAACACTGAAGCTTTCTTT
v_call: TRBV10-3
d_call: .
clone_size: many
j_call: TRBJ1-1

cdr3_aa: CASSLGGAETQYF
cdr3_nt: TGTGCCAGCAGTTTAGGAGGGGCGGAGACCCAGTACTTC
v_call: TRBV12-3/TRBV12-4
d_call: .
clone_size: many
j_call: TRBJ2-5

cdr3_aa: CASSLVTPGEAFF
cdr3_nt: TGTGCCAGCAGTTTAGTTACCCCGGGTGAAGCTTTCTTT
v_call: TRBV12-3/TRBV12-4
d_call: .
clone_size: many
j_call: TRBJ1-1

cdr3_aa: CASTLAGANTEAFF
cdr3_nt: TGTGCCAGCACCCTAGCGGGGGCTAACACTGAAGCTTTCTTT
v_call: TRBV7-2
d_call: .
clone_size: few
j_call: TRBJ1-1

cdr3_aa: CASSLSGNMNTEAFF
cdr3_nt: TGCGCCAGCAGCTTATCAGGGAATATGAACACTGAAGCTTTCTTT
v_call: TRBV5-1
d_call: .
clone_size: many
j_call: TRBJ1-1

cdr3_aa: CASSLPRTDHEQFF
cdr3_nt: TGTGCCAGCAGCTTACCTAGGACAGACCATGAGCAGTTCTTC
v_call: TRBV7-9
d_call: .
clone_size: .
j_call: TRBJ2-1

cdr3_aa: CASSPDRAPQHF
cdr3_nt: TGTGCCAGCAGCCCGGACAGGGCGCCCCAGCATTTT
v_call: TRBV6-1
d_call: TRBD1
clone_size: many
j_call: TRBJ1-5

cdr3_aa: CASSPRVSGNTIYF
cdr3_nt: TGTGCCAGCAGCCCGAGGGTCTCTGGAAACACCATATATTTT
v_call: TRBV3-1
d_call: .
clone_size: many
j_call: TRBJ1-3

cdr3_aa: CASSPGGSNQPQHF
cdr3_nt: TGTGCCAGCAGCCCGGGGGGGAGCAATCAGCCCCAGCATTTT
v_call: TRBV7-2
d_call: .
clone_size: many
j_call: TRBJ1-5

cdr3_aa: CASSTDYEGTYYEQYF
cdr3_nt: TGTGCCAGCAGTACGGACTACGAGGGTACCTACTACGAGCAGTACTTC
v_call: TRBV6-1
d_call: .
clone_size: many
j_call: TRBJ2-7

cdr3_aa: CASGLAPRWAVRGNTIYF
cdr3_nt: TGTGCTAGTGGTTTGGCTCCACGGTGGGCTGTGCGTGGAAACACCATATATTTT
v_call: TRBV12-5
d_call: .
clone_size: many
j_call: TRBJ1-3

cdr3_aa: CASSISEREKLFF
cdr3_nt: TGTGCCAGCAGCATTAGCGAGAGAGAAAAACTGTTTTTT
v_call: TRBV7-9
d_call: .
clone_size: many
j_call: TRBJ1-4

cdr3_aa: CAISKGLAGEQYF
cdr3_nt: TGTGCCATCAGTAAAGGACTTGCGGGCGAGCAGTACTTC
v_call: TRBV10-3
d_call: .
clone_size: many
j_call: TRBJ2-7

cdr3_aa: CASSFGTQAGSPLHF
cdr3_nt: TGTGCCAGCAGTTTCGGTACCCAGGCTGGTTCACCCCTCCACTTT
v_call: TRBV12-3/TRBV12-4
d_call: .
clone_size: many
j_call: TRBJ1-6

cdr3_aa: CASSYRLVGFDEQYF
cdr3_nt: TGTGCCAGCAGTTATCGATTAGTGGGGTTCGACGAGCAGTACTTC
v_call: TRBV6-5
d_call: .
clone_size: many
j_call: TRBJ2-7

cdr3_aa: CSARATRGFGTDTQYF
cdr3_nt: TGCAGTGCTAGAGCAACGCGGGGGTTTGGCACAGATACGCAGTATTTT
v_call: TRBV20-1
d_call: TRBD2
clone_size: many
j_call: TRBJ2-3

cdr3_aa: CASSLTLGSTDTQYF
cdr3_nt: TGTGCCAGCAGCCTCACCCTGGGAAGCACAGATACGCAGTATTTT
v_call: TRBV7-9
d_call: .
clone_size: many
j_call: TRBJ2-3

cdr3_aa: CASSLLLGYNEQFF
cdr3_nt: TGCGCCAGCAGCTTGTTGCTGGGGTACAATGAGCAGTTCTTC
v_call: TRBV5-1
d_call: .
clone_size: many
j_call: TRBJ2-1

cdr3_aa: CASSQLPVGNSPLHF
cdr3_nt: TGTGCCAGCAGCCAACTCCCGGTGGGGAATTCACCCCTCCACTTT
v_call: TRBV14
d_call: .
clone_size: many
j_call: TRBJ1-6

cdr3_aa: CASSLDEGSYEQYF
cdr3_nt: TGTGCCAGCAGCTTAGACGAGGGCTCCTACGAGCAGTACTTC
v_call: TRBV7-6
d_call: .
clone_size: few
j_call: TRBJ2-7

cdr3_aa: CAITYGVGTDTQYF
cdr3_nt: TGTGCCATCACCTACGGGGTGGGCACAGATACGCAGTATTTT
v_call: TRBV10-3
d_call: .
clone_size: many
j_call: TRBJ2-3

cdr3_aa: CASSSRDSRPIYEQYF
cdr3_nt: TGTGCCAGCAGCTCTAGGGACTCCCGACCAATCTACGAGCAGTACTTC
v_call: TRBV7-9
d_call: .
clone_size: many
j_call: TRBJ2-7

cdr3_aa: CASSRSGRSGNTIYF
cdr3_nt: TGCGCCAGCTCCCGGAGCGGTCGCTCTGGAAACACCATATATTTT
v_call: TRBV5-1
d_call: .
clone_size: .
j_call: TRBJ1-3

cdr3_aa: CAWDSNTDTQYF
cdr3_nt: TGTGCCTGGGACAGTAACACAGATACGCAGTATTTT
v_call: TRBV30
d_call: .
clone_size: .
j_call: TRBJ2-3

cdr3_aa: CASSTRTGTRNEQFF
cdr3_nt: TGTGCCAGCAGCACTCGGACAGGGACGCGGAATGAGCAGTTCTTC
v_call: TRBV7-2
d_call: TRBD1
clone_size: many
j_call: TRBJ2-1

cdr3_aa: CATSAAGVTGELFF
cdr3_nt: TGTGCCACCAGCGCGGCAGGGGTCACCGGGGAGCTGTTTTTT
v_call: TRBV15
d_call: .
clone_size: many
j_call: TRBJ2-2